This T cell receptor (beta chain) is from a study of blood T cell repertoires in COVID-19. Assay used: immunoSEQ multiplex PCR; TCRdb lists only in-frame clones, some missing. The profile covers 200,000 to 250,000 clones, with more than 70% appearing a single time and 15% to 20% taken by the ten largest. Germline loops: CDR1 SGHAT, CDR2 FQDESV (reference sequence). This CDR3 comprises 14 residues. With 5 bases clipped from V and 3 bases from J, the junction kept 4 bases outside the gene matches. This clonotype originated in a man between 50 and 59 years old with COVID-19, enrolled during active disease. The specimen was peripheral blood. The gene calls are TRBV11-1 and TRBJ2-7; TRBD1 aligns across 10 bases. The CDR3 region has the DNA TGTGCCAGCAGCCGTGGACAGGGGGTCTACGAGCAGTACTTC. The encoded protein is CASSRGQGVYEQYF.